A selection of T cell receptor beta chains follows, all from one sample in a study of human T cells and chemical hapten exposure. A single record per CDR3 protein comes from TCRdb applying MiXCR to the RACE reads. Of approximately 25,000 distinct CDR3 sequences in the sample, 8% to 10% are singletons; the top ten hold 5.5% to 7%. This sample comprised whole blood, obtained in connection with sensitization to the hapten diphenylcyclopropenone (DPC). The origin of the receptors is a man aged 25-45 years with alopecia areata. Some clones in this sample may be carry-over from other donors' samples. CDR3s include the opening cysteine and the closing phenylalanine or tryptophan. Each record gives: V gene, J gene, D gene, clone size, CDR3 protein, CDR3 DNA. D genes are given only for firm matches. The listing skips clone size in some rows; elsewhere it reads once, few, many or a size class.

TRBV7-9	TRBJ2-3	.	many	CASSLVSGRQDTQYF	TGTGCCAGCAGCTTAGTCTCCGGCCGGCAAGATACGCAGTATTTT
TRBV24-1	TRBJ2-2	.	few	CATSDDLRGLNTGELFF	TGTGCCACCAGTGATGATCTACGAGGTTTGAACACCGGGGAGCTGTTTTTT
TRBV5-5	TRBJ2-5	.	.	CASSPTGSGRETQYF	TGTGCCAGCAGCCCGACAGGGAGCGGGAGAGAGACCCAGTACTTC
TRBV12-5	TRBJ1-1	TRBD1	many	CASGFPTGLNTEAFF	TGTGCTAGTGGTTTTCCGACAGGGTTGAACACTGAAGCTTTCTTT
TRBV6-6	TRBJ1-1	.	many	CASQGGLGTEAFF	TGTGCCAGCCAAGGGGGGCTTGGCACTGAAGCTTTCTTT
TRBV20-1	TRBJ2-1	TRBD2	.	CSAAQAAGGVYEQFF	TGCAGTGCCGCCCAAGCGGCGGGAGGGGTATATGAGCAGTTCTTC
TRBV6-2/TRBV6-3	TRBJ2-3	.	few	CASSYGASTDTQYF	TGTGCCAGCAGTTACGGAGCAAGCACAGATACGCAGTATTTT
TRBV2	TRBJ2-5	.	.	CASRNGDNNQETQYF	TGTGCCAGCAGAAATGGCGATAACAACCAAGAGACCCAGTACTTC
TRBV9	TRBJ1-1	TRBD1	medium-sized	CASSPGDSNTEAFF	TGTGCCAGCAGCCCCGGGGACAGCAACACTGAAGCTTTCTTT
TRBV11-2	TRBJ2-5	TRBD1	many	CASSLRGGQQETQYF	TGTGCCAGCAGCTTAAGAGGGGGCCAACAAGAGACCCAGTACTTC
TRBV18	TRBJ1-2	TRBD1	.	CASSLNSPYVNGTGFGYTF	TGTGCCAGCTCACTCAACTCCCCGTATGTAAACGGGACAGGGTTTGGCTACACCTTC